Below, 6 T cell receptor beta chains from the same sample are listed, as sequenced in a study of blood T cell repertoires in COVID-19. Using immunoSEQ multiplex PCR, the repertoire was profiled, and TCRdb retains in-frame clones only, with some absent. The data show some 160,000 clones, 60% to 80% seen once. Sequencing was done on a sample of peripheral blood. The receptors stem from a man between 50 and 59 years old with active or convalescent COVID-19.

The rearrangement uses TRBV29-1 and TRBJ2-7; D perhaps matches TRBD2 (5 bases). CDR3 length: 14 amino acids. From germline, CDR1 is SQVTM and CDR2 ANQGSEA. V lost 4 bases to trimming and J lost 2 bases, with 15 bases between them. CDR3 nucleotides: TGCAGCGTTGTCCGGGGTTTGGAGACCTACGAGCAGTACTTC. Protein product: CSVVRGLETYEQYF.

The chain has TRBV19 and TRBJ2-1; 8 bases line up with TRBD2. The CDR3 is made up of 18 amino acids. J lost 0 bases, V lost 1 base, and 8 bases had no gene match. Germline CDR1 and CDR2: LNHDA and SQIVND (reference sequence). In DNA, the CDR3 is TGTGCCAGTAGTATAGGGAGGCGGGAGGCTAGCTCCTACAATGAGCAGTTCTTC. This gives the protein CASSIGRREASSYNEQFF.

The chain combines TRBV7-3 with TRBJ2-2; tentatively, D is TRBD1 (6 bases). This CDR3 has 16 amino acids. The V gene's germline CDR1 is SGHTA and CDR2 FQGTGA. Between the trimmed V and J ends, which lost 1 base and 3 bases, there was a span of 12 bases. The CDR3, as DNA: TGTGCCAGCAGCTTAATAATGGCAGGGGACACCGGGGAGCTGTTTTTT. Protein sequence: CASSLIMAGDTGELFF.

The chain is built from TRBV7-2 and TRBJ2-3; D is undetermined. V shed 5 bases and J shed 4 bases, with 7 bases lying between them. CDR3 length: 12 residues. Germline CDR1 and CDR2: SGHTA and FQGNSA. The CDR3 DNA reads TGTGCCAGCAGCCGGAGAGCAGATACGCAGTATTTT. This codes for CASSRRADTQYF.

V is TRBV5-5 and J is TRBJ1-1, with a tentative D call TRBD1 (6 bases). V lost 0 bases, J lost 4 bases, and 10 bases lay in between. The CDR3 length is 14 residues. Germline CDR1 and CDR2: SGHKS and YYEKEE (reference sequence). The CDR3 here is CASSLDRVRTEAFF. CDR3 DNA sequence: TGTGCCAGCAGCTTGGACAGGGTACGCACTGAAGCTTTCTTT.

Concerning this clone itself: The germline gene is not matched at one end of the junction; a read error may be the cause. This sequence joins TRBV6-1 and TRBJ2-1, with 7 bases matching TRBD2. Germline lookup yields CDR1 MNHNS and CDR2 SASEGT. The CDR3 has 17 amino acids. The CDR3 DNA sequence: TGTGCCAGCAGTCAAGCTGCCGGGACTAACTTTGGCGGCGAGCAGTTCTTC. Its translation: CASSQAAGTNFGGEQFF.